The 14 T cell receptor beta chains given below trace back to one sample, sequenced in a study of blood T cell repertoires in COVID-19. Libraries were prepared by immunoSEQ multiplex PCR; TCRdb keeps only in-frame clonotypes and omits some of them. The profile shows 210,000 or so clones, about nine tenths of them singletons. Sequencing input: peripheral blood. These receptors originate from a man aged 50 to 59 with acute or convalescent COVID-19.

A few counts support this clone. This chain joins TRBV30 and TRBJ2-7, with TRBD1 as a possible D gene (5 bases). Germline loops: CDR1 GTSNPN, CDR2 SVGIG (reference sequence). The ends were cut back, 2 bases at V and 2 bases at J, with 10 bases in the middle. The CDR3 length is 13 residues. The CDR3 region is CAWSRTPTYEQYF. CDR3 nucleotide sequence: TGTGCCTGGAGTAGGACACCTACCTACGAGCAGTACTTC. Full variable domain (missing parts from reference TRBV30 and TRBJ2-7): SQTIHQWPATLVQPVGSPLSLECTVEGTSNPNLYWYRQAAGRGLQLLFYSVGIGQISSEVPQNLSASRPQDRQFILSSKKLLLSDSGFYLCAWSRTPTYEQYFGPGTRLTVT.

This clone came up a few times. This rearrangement joins TRBV6-2 or TRBV6-3 to TRBJ1-5; D is possibly TRBD1 (6 bases). From germline, CDR1 is MNHEY and CDR2 SVGEGT. CDR3 length: 18 amino acids. The germline V and J ends were trimmed by 3 bases and 7 bases, with 25 bases remaining between them. CDR3 sequence reads: CASSYVPFGKTRGQPQHF. The CDR3 bases are TGTGCCAGCAGTTATGTTCCTTTTGGAAAAACCAGGGGACAGCCCCAGCATTTT.

The chain employs TRBV19 and TRBJ2-7; 7 bases fit TRBD2. The CDR3 spans 11 residues. V was pared by 8 bases and J by 5 bases, with 3 bases of the junction left unmatched. From germline, CDR1 is LNHDA and CDR2 SQIVND (reference sequence). This chain's CDR3 is CASRGRDEQYF. CDR3 DNA: TGTGCCAGTCGGGGGAGGGACGAGCAGTACTTC.

The chain has TRBV18 and TRBJ2-2, with 7 nucleotides matching TRBD1. Germline lookup yields CDR1 KGHSH and CDR2 LQKENI. V shed 4 bases, J shed 8 bases, and the junction held 28 bases outside the gene matches. The CDR3 is 21 amino acids. CDR3 loop: CASSLLRRRNIVGTETGELFF. The CDR3 bases are TGTGCCAGCTCACTCCTGCGTAGAAGGAACATTGTGGGGACAGAAACGGGGGAGCTGTTTTTT.

The chain joins TRBV18 to TRBJ2-5, with D perhaps TRBD1 (6 bases). The germline CDR1 and CDR2 sequences are KGHSH and LQKENI. The CDR3 has 18 residues. Trimming cost V 3 bases and J 0 bases, with 20 bases left between them. The CDR3 region has the DNA TGTGCCAGCTCACCGAACTCAGGGGTCAATAGGTACCAAGAGACCCAGTACTTC. The encoded protein is CASSPNSGVNRYQETQYF. The whole variable domain, filled in from reference TRBV18 and TRBJ2-5, reads NAGVMQNPRHLVRRRGQEARLRCSPMKGHSHVYWYRQLPEEGLKFMVYLQKENIIDESGMPKERFSAEFPKEGPSILRIQQVVRGDSAAYFCASSPNSGVNRYQETQYFGPGTRLLVL.

The chain employs TRBV19 and TRBJ1-1; D not resolved. CDR1 and CDR2 from the germline V gene are LNHDA and SQIVND (reference sequence). Trimming cost V 5 bases and J 5 bases, with 21 bases left between them. The CDR3 contains 16 residues. CDR3 DNA sequence: TGTGCCAGTAGTTCCACCTTAAGACGGACTACGACTGAAGCTTTCTTT. Its protein product is CASSSTLRRTTTEAFF.

DNA for the CDR3: TGTGCCAGCAGTGATGACAGGGCCTATAGCAATCAGCCCCAGCATTTT. The encoded protein is CASSDDRAYSNQPQHF. The chain carries TRBV6-1 and TRBJ1-5; 7 bases map to TRBD1. CDR3 size: 16 residues. V was pared by 3 bases and J by 0 bases, with 5 bases of the junction left unmatched. Germline assignment: CDR1 MNHNS and CDR2 SASEGT.

The CDR3 region is CASSSPPNEQFF. In DNA form, the CDR3 reads TGTGCCAGCAGTTCCCCCCCGAATGAGCAGTTCTTC. The chain employs TRBV6-1 and TRBJ2-1, with D uncertain. The CDR3 is made up of 12 amino acids. V lost 5 bases and J 7 bases, leaving 9 bases between the germline ends. CDR1 and CDR2 from the germline V gene are MNHNS and SASEGT.

This clone has just one count. The chain has TRBV6-1 and TRBJ1-1; 9 bases align to TRBD1. Germline values: CDR1 MNHNS, CDR2 SASEGT. The V gene end was trimmed by 3 bases and the J gene end by 2 bases; junction bases not matched to a gene: 10. The CDR3 sequence is 17 residues long. CDR3 sequence (DNA): TGTGCCAGCAGTGAGAGGACAGGGGCCCGGACAAACACTGAAGCTTTCTTT. Its translation is CASSERTGARTNTEAFF.

In the case of this clone: Other DNA sequences from this sample encode an identical CDR3 as well. The chain uses TRBV5-1 and TRBJ1-5; D remains unclear. This CDR3 has 14 residues. Trimming left V 0 bases short and J 5 bases short, with 9 bases between. Germline loops: CDR1 SGHRS, CDR2 YFSETQ. The CDR3: CASSLGTGDQPQHF. The CDR3, as DNA: TGCGCCAGCAGCTTGGGGACGGGAGATCAGCCCCAGCATTTT.

V gene TRBV30 combines with J gene TRBJ1-1, with D maybe TRBD1 (6 bases). Germline assignment: CDR1 GTSNPN and CDR2 SVGIG (reference sequence). The CDR3 is 13 residues long. V shed 0 bases and J shed 8 bases, with 13 bases lying between them. The CDR3 DNA sequence: TGTGCCTGGAGTGTAAGGTCAGGGGCCGAAGCTTTCTTT. This gives the protein CAWSVRSGAEAFF.

This chain connects TRBV10-3 to TRBJ2-1; 8 bases map to TRBD2. This CDR3 comprises 15 residues. Germline trimming cut 3 bases from V and 7 bases from J; bases unmatched to any gene: 8. Looked up from germline, CDR1 is ENHRY and CDR2 is SYGVKD. As DNA, the CDR3 is TGTGCCATCAGTGAAACGGCTAGCGGGCCTAATGAGCAGTTCTTC. Protein: CAISETASGPNEQFF.

The V call is TRBV9, the J call TRBJ1-2, with TRBD1 matching 8 bases. Germline assignment: CDR1 SGDLS and CDR2 YYNGEE. The ends lost 4 bases at V and 7 bases at J; junction bases unmatched: 9. CDR3 length: 14 residues. The CDR3, as DNA: TGTGCCAGCAGCCCGATGGACAGGGCCTCTGGCTACACCTTC. The encoded protein is CASSPMDRASGYTF.

The V and J genes are TRBV7-6 and TRBJ1-3; no definite D call. Germline V gene lookup returns CDR1 SGHVS and CDR2 FNYEAQ. The ends were cut back, 1 base at V and 0 bases at J, with 13 bases in the middle. This CDR3 region has 17 residues. The CDR3 region is CASSLDSFTFSGNTIYF. CDR3 in DNA: TGTGCCAGCAGCTTAGACTCGTTCACCTTCTCTGGAAACACCATATATTTT.